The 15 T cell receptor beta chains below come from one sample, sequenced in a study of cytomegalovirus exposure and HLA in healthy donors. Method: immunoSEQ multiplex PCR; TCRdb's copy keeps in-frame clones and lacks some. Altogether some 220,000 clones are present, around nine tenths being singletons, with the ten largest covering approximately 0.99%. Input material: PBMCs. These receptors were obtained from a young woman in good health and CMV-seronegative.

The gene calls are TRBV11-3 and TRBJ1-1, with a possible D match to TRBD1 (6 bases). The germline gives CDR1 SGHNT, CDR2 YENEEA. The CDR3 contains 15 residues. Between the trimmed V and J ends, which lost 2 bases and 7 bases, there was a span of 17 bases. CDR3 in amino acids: CASSLSGQHPYEAFF. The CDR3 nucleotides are TGTGCCAGCAGCTTAAGCGGACAGCACCCATATGAAGCTTTCTTT.

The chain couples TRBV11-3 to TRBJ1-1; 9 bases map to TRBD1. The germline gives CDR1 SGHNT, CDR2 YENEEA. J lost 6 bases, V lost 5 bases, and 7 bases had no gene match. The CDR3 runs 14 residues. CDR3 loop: CASSQGQGTSEAFF. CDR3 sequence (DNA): TGTGCCAGCAGCCAGGGACAGGGAACCTCTGAAGCTTTCTTT.

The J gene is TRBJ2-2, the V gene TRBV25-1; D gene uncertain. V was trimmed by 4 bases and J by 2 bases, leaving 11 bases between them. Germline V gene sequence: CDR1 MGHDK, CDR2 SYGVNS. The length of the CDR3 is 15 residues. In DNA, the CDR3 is TGTGCCAGCAGTGTATCCAGGTTAAACACCGGGGAGCTGTTTTTT. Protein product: CASSVSRLNTGELFF.

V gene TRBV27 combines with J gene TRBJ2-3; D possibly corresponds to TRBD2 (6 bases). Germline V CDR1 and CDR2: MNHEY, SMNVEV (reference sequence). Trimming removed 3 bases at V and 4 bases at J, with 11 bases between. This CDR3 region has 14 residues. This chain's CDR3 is CASSFALAPDTQYF. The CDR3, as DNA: TGTGCCAGCAGTTTCGCGCTAGCGCCAGATACGCAGTATTTT.

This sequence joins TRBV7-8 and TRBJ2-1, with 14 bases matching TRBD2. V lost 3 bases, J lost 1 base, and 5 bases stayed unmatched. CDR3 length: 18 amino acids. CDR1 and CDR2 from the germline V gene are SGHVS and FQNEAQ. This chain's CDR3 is CASSLGLAGVGSYNEQFF. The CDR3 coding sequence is TGTGCCAGCAGCTTGGGACTAGCGGGAGTGGGGTCCTACAATGAGCAGTTCTTC. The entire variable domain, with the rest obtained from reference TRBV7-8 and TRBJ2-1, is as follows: GAGVSQSPRYKVAKRGQDVALRCDPISGHVSLFWYQQALGQGPEFLTYFQNEAQLDKSGLPSDRFFAERPEGSVSTLKIQRTQQEDSAVYLCASSLGLAGVGSYNEQFFGPGTRLTVL.

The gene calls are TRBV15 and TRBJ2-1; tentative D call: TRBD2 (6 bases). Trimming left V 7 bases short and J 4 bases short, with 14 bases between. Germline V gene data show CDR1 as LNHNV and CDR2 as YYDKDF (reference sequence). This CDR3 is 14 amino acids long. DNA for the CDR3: TGTGCCACCAAGACCGGGAGTGAATACAATGAGCAGTTCTTC. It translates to CATKTGSEYNEQFF.

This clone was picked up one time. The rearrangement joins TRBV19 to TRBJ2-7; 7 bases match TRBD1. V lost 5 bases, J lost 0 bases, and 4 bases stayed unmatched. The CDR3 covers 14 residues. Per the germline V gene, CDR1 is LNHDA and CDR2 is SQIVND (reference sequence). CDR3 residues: CASSLRDSSYEQYF. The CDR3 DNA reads TGTGCCAGTAGTCTACGGGACAGCTCCTACGAGCAGTACTTC.

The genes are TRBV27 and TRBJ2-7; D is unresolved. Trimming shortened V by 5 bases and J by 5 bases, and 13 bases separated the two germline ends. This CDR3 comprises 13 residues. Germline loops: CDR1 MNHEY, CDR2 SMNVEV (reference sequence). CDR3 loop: CASSPTYRDEQYF. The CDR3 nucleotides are TGTGCCAGCAGTCCCACTTACCGGGACGAGCAGTACTTC.

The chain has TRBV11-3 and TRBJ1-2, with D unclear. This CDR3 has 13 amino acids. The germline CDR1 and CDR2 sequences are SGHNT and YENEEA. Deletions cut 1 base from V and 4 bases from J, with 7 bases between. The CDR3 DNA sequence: TGTGCCAGCAGCTTAGGACACGGCTATGGCTACACCTTC. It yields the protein CASSLGHGYGYTF. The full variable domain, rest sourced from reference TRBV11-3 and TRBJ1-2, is EAGVVQSPRYKIIEKKQPVAFWCNPISGHNTLYWYLQNLGQGPELLIRYENEEAVDDSQLPKDRFSAERLKGVDSTLKIQPAELGDSAVYLCASSLGHGYGYTFGSGTRLTVV.

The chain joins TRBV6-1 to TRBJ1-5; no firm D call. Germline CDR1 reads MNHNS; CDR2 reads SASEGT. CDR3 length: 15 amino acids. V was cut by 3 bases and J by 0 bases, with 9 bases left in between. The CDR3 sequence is CASSDLSLSNQPQHF. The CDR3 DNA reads TGTGCCAGCAGTGATTTATCTCTTAGCAATCAGCCCCAGCATTTT.

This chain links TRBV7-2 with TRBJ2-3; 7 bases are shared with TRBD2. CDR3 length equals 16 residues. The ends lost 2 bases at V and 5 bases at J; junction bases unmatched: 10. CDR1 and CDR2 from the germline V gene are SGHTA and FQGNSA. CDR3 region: CASSLIAAGAIDTQYF. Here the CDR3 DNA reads TGTGCCAGCAGCTTAATTGCGGCGGGAGCTATAGATACGCAGTATTTT. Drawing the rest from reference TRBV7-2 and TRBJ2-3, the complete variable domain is GAGVSQSPSNKVTEKGKDVELRCDPISGHTALYWYRQSLGQGLEFLIYFQGNSAPDKSGLPSDRFSAERTGGSVSTLTIQRTQQEDSAVYLCASSLIAAGAIDTQYFGPGTRLTVL.

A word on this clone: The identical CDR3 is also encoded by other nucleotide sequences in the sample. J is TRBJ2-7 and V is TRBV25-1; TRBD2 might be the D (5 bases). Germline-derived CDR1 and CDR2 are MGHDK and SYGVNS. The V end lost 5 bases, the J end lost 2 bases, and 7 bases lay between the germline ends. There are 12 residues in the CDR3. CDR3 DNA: TGTGCCAGCAGTAGAGGGACCTACGAGCAGTACTTC. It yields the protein CASSRGTYEQYF.

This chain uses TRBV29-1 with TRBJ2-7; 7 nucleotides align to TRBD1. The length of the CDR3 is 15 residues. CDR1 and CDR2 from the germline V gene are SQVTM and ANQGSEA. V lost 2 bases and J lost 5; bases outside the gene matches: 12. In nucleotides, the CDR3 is TGCAGCGTTGAAAGGTCGGCCCCGACAGGGAACGAGCAGTACTTC. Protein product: CSVERSAPTGNEQYF.

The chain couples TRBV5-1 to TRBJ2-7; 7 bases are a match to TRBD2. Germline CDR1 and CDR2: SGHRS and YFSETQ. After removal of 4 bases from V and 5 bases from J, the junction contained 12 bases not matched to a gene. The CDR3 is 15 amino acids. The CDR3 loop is CASSPLADPFDEQYF. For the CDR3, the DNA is TGCGCCAGCAGCCCCCTAGCGGACCCATTCGACGAGCAGTACTTC. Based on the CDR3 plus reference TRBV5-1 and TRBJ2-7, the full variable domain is KAGVTQTPRYLIKTRGQQVTLSCSPISGHRSVSWYQQTPGQGLQFLFEYFSETQRNKGNFPGRFSGRQFSNSRSEMNVSTLELGDSALYLCASSPLADPFDEQYFGPGTRLTVT.

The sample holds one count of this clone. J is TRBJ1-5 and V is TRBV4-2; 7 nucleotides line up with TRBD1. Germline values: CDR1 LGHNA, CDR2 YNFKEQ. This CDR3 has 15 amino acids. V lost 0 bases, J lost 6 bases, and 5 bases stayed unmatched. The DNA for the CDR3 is TGTGCCAGCAGCCAAGAAAAGGGGGCGGCTCAGCCCCAGCATTTT. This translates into CASSQEKGAAQPQHF.